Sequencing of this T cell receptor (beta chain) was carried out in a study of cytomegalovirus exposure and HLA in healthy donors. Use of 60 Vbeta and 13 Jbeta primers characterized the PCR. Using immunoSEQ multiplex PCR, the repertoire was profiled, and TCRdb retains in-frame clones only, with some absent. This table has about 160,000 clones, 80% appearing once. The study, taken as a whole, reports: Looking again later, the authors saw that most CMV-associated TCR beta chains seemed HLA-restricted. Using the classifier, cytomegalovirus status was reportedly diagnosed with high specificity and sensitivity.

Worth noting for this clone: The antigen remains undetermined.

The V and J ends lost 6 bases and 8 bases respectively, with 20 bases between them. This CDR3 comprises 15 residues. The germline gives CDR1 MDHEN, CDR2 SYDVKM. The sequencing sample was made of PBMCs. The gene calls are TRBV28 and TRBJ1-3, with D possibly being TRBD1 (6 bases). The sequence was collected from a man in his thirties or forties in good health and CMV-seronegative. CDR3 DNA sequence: TGTGCCAGCAGATCGACAGGATTTCTAGGAGACACCATATATTTT. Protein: CASRSTGFLGDTIYF. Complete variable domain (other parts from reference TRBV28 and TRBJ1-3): DVKVTQSSRYLVKRTGEKVFLECVQDMDHENMFWYRQDPGLGLRLIYFSYDVKMKEKGDIPEGYSVSREKKERFSLILESASTNQTSMYLCASRSTGFLGDTIYFGEGSWLTVV.